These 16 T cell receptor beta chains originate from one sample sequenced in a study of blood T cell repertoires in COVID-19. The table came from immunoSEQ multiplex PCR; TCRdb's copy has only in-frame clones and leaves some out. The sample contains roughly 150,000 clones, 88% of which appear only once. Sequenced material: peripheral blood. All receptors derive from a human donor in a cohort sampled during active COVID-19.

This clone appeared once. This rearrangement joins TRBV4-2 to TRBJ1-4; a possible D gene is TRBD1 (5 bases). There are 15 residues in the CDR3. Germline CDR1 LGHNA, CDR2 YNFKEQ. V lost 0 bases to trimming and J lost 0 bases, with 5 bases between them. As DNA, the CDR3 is TGTGCCAGCAGCCAAGAAGGGGCAACTAATGAAAAACTGTTTTTT. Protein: CASSQEGATNEKLFF.

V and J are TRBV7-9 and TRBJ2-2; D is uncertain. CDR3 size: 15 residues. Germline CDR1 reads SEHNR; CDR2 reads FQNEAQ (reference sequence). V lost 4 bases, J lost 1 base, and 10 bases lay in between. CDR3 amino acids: CASSSPRLNTGELFF. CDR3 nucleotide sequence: TGTGCCAGCAGCTCCCCTCGTCTGAACACCGGGGAGCTGTTTTTT. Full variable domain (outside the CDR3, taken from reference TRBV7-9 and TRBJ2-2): DTGVSQNPRHKITKRGQNVTFRCDPISEHNRLYWYRQTLGQGPEFLTYFQNEAQLEKSRLLSDRFSAERPKGSFSTLEIQRTEQGDSAMYLCASSSPRLNTGELFFGEGSRLTVL.

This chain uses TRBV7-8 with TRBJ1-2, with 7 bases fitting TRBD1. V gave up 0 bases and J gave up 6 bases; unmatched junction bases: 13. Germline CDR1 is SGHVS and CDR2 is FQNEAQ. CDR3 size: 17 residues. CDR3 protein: CASSLAGTVLVSNGYTF. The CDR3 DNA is TGTGCCAGCAGCTTAGCCGGGACAGTATTGGTGTCTAATGGCTACACCTTC.

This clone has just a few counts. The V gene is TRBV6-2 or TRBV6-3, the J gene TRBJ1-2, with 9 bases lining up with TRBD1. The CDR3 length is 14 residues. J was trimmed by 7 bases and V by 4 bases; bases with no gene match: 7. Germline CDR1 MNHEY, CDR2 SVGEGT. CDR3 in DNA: TGTGCCAGCAGTTTCCGGGACAGGGTTCTTGGCTACACCTTC. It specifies CASSFRDRVLGYTF.

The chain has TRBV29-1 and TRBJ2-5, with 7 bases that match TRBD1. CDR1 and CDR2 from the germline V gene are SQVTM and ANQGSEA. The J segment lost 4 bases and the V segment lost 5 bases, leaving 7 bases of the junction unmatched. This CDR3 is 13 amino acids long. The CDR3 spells CSVTYRGRETQYF. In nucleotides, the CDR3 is TGCAGCGTTACCTACAGGGGAAGAGAGACCCAGTACTTC.

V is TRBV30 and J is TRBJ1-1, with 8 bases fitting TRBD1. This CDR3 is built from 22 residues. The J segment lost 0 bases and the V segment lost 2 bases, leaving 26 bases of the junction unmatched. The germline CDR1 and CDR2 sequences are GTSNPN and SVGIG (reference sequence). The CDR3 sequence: CAWSIPPRGRFIFPWVNTEAFF. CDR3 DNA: TGTGCCTGGAGTATACCCCCCAGGGGGCGGTTTATCTTCCCTTGGGTGAACACTGAAGCTTTCTTT. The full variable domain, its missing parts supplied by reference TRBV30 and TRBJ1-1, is SQTIHQWPATLVQPVGSPLSLECTVEGTSNPNLYWYRQAAGRGLQLLFYSVGIGQISSEVPQNLSASRPQDRQFILSSKKLLLSDSGFYLCAWSIPPRGRFIFPWVNTEAFFGQGTRLTVV.

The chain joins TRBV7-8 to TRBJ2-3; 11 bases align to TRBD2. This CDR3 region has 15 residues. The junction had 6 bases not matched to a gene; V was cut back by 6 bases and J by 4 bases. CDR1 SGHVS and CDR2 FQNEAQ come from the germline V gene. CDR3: CASRLAGVFADTQYF. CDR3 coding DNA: TGTGCCAGCAGACTAGCGGGGGTGTTCGCAGATACGCAGTATTTT.

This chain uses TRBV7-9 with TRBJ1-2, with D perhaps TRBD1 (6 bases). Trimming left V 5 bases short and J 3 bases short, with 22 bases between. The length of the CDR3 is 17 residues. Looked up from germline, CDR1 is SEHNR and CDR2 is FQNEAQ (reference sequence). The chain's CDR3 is CASSDPLDSPMDYGYTF. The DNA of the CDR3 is TGTGCCAGCAGCGATCCCTTGGACAGCCCTATGGACTATGGCTACACCTTC.

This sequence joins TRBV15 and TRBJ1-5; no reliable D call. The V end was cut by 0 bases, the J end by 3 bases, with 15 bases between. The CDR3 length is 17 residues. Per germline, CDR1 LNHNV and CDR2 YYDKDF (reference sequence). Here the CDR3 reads CATSRDRFVTTNQPQHF. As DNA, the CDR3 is TGTGCCACCAGCAGAGATCGGTTTGTTACCACCAATCAGCCCCAGCATTTT.

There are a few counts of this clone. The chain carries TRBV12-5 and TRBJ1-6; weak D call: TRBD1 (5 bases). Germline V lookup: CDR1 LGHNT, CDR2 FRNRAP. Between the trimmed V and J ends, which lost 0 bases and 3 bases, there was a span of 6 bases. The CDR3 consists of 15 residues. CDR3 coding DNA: TGTGCTAGTGGTTTGGTAGGACACTATAATTCACCCCTCCACTTT. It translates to CASGLVGHYNSPLHF.

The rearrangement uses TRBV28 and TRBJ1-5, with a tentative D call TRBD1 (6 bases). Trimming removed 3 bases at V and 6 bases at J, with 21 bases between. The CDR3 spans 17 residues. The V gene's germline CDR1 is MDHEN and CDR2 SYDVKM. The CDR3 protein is CASSFGQGRILSQPQHF. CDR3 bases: TGTGCCAGCAGTTTCGGCCAGGGGCGCATCCTATCTCAGCCCCAGCATTTT.

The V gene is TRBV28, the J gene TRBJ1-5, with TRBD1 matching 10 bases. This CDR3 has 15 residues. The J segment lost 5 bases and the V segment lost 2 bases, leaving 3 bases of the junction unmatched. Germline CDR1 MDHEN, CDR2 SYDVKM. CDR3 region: CASSLETGGDQPQHF. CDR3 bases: TGTGCCAGCAGTTTAGAGACAGGGGGCGATCAGCCCCAGCATTTT. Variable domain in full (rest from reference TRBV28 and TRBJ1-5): DVKVTQSSRYLVKRTGEKVFLECVQDMDHENMFWYRQDPGLGLRLIYFSYDVKMKEKGDIPEGYSVSREKKERFSLILESASTNQTSMYLCASSLETGGDQPQHFGDGTRLSIL.

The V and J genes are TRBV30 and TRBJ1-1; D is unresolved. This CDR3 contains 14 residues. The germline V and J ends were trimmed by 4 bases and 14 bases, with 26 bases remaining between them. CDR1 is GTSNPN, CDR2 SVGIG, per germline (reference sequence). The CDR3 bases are TGTGCCTGGACTCATTCGATCGGGTTTTCCGCCCTCTTCTTT. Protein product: CAWTHSIGFSALFF.

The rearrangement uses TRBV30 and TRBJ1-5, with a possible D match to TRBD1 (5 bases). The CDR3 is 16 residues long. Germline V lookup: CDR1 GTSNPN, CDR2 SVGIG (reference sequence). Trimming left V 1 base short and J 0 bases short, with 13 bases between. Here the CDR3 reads CAWSDRTLYSNQPQHF. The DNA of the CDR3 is TGTGCCTGGAGTGACAGGACCCTTTATAGCAATCAGCCCCAGCATTTT.

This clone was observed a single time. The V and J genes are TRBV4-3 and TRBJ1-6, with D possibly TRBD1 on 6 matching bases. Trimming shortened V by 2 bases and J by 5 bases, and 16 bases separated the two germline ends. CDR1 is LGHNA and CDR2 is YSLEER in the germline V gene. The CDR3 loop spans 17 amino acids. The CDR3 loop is CASSQRSGTRDNSPLHF. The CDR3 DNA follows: TGCGCCAGCAGCCAACGATCCGGGACAAGAGATAATTCACCCCTCCACTTT.

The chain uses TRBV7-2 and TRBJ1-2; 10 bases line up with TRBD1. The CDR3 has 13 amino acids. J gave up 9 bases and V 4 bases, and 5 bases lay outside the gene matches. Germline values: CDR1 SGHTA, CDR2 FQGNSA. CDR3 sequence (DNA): TGTGCCAGCAGCTCAGGACAGGGGGAGAGCTACACCTTC. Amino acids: CASSSGQGESYTF.